Here is one T cell receptor (beta chain) with its context. Its target is not known. Expressed TCRB transcripts were sequenced after all isolated RNA was converted to cDNA. The data were produced by immunoSEQ multiplex PCR, yet TCRdb's version contains in-frame clones alone and is incomplete. The table includes 150,000 or so clones, 7% to 10% detected once. This entry belongs to a study of beta chain features in type 1 diabetes. General study results and limits: Researchers reported that naive, central memory and Treg TCRB repertoires appeared more similar in patients than in healthy donors.

J lost 4 bases, V lost 4 bases, and 4 bases had no gene match. The CDR3 length is 14 residues. CDR1 SGHRS and CDR2 YFSETQ come from the germline V gene. The genes are TRBV5-1 and TRBJ2-7, with 11 bases identical to TRBD1. The TCR comes from a man aged 18 to 30 in good health. The sequenced material came from central memory CD4+ T cells from blood. The CDR3 nucleotides read TGCGCCAGCAGCATCGGGACAGGGGGTTACGAGCAGTACTTC. Protein: CASSIGTGGYEQYF.